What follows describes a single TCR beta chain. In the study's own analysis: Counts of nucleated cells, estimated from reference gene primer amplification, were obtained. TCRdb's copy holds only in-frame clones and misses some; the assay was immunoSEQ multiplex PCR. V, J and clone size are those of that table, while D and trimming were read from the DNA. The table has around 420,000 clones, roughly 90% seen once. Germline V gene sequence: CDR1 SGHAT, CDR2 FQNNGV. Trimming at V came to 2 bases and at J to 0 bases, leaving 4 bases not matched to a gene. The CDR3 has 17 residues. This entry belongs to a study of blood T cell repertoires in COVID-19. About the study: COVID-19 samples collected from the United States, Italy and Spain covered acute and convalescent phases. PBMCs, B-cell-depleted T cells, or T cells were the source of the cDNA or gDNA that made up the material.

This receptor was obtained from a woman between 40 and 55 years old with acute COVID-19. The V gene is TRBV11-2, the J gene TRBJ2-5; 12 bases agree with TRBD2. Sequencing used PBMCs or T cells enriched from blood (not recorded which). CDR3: CASSLITSGGYQETQYF. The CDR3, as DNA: TGTGCCAGCAGCTTAATCACTAGCGGGGGGTACCAAGAGACCCAGTACTTC.